The rows below give T cell receptor beta chains drawn from one sample of a study of OX40 agonist ivuxolimab in advanced cancers. Assay: immunoSEQ multiplex PCR; the TCRdb copy retains only in-frame clones and omits some. Of 40,000 to 50,000 clones in the sample, approximately 86% were seen once. Specimen: CD4+ or CD8+ T cells sorted from blood, collected in a trial of the OX40 agonist ivuxolimab. These receptors came from an adult with an advanced solid tumor such as melanoma, head and neck, liver or kidney cancer. The CDR3 runs from the conserved cysteine through the conserved F or W. D genes are given only for firm matches. Size tells how often a clone was seen (once, few, many) or the class of an expanded clone, and some rows leave it out.

j_gene: TRBJ1-2; v_gene: TRBV29-1; abundance: NA; d_gene: NA; CDR3nt: TGCAGCGTTGAAGCCCTTCACCCCACGGGTAACTATGGCTACACCTTC; CDR3aa: CSVEALHPTGNYGYTF
j_gene: TRBJ2-7; v_gene: TRBV7-6; abundance: NA; d_gene: NA; CDR3nt: TGTGCCAGCAGCTTAGGAGCGGGTCCGGGACACCCCAAACCTCAGTACTCCTACGAGCAGTACTTC; CDR3aa: CASSLGAGPGHPKPQYSYEQYF
j_gene: TRBJ2-2; v_gene: TRBV6-4; abundance: NA; d_gene: NA; CDR3nt: TGTGCCAGCAGTGACGGGAGGACCACCGGGGAGCTGTTTTTT; CDR3aa: CASSDGRTTGELFF
j_gene: TRBJ2-7; v_gene: TRBV5-1; abundance: NA; d_gene: NA; CDR3nt: TGCGCCAGCAGCTTGGGCTTATTCGGAGTCGAGCAGTACTTC; CDR3aa: CASSLGLFGVEQYF
j_gene: TRBJ2-5; v_gene: TRBV2; abundance: NA; d_gene: TRBD1; CDR3nt: TGTGCCAGCAGGCCCGGACAGGGACCAAGGGGGACCCAGTACTTC; CDR3aa: CASRPGQGPRGTQYF
j_gene: TRBJ2-7; v_gene: TRBV27; abundance: NA; d_gene: NA; CDR3nt: TGTGCCAGCAGTTTCAGTCGGGGGCGCGAGCAGTACTTC; CDR3aa: CASSFSRGREQYF
j_gene: TRBJ1-1; v_gene: TRBV28; abundance: few; d_gene: NA; CDR3nt: TGTGCAGGATCGCCCGGGTTTATGAACACTGAAGCTTTCTTT; CDR3aa: CAGSPGFMNTEAFF
j_gene: TRBJ1-4; v_gene: TRBV11-2; abundance: NA; d_gene: NA; CDR3nt: TGTGCCAGCAGCAACGAGGGGGAAAAACTGTTTTTT; CDR3aa: CASSNEGEKLFF
j_gene: TRBJ2-2; v_gene: TRBV9; abundance: NA; d_gene: NA; CDR3nt: TGTGCCAGCAGCGTAAGTCGGCAGTCTTACACCGGGGAGCTGTTTTTT; CDR3aa: CASSVSRQSYTGELFF
j_gene: TRBJ2-5; v_gene: TRBV7-9; abundance: NA; d_gene: TRBD1; CDR3nt: TGTGCCAGCAGCTCGAGACAGGGGAGAACAGAGACCCAGTACTTC; CDR3aa: CASSSRQGRTETQYF
j_gene: TRBJ2-1; v_gene: TRBV5-5; abundance: NA; d_gene: NA; CDR3nt: TGTGCCAGCAGCTGGGGGGACGATCTCGATGAGCAGTTCTTC; CDR3aa: CASSWGDDLDEQFF
j_gene: TRBJ1-5; v_gene: TRBV27; abundance: NA; d_gene: NA; CDR3nt: TGTGCCAGCAGTTCTTACGGGGGGTCTTTCAATCAGCCCCAGCATTTT; CDR3aa: CASSSYGGSFNQPQHF
j_gene: TRBJ1-2; v_gene: TRBV6-6; abundance: NA; d_gene: NA; CDR3nt: TGTGCCAGCAGTTCGGACGGAGACTATGGCTACACCTTC; CDR3aa: CASSSDGDYGYTF
j_gene: TRBJ2-1; v_gene: TRBV6-5; abundance: NA; d_gene: TRBD1; CDR3nt: TGTGCCAGCAGCCCAAGGGACAGATACAATGAGCAGTTCTTC; CDR3aa: CASSPRDRYNEQFF
j_gene: TRBJ2-2; v_gene: TRBV7-6; abundance: NA; d_gene: TRBD1; CDR3nt: TGTGCCAGCAGCATACAGGAATTGACAGGGGGAACCGGGGAGCTGTTTTTT; CDR3aa: CASSIQELTGGTGELFF
j_gene: TRBJ2-3; v_gene: TRBV7-9; abundance: NA; d_gene: NA; CDR3nt: TGTGCCAGCAGCCTGGGTCGGGGGAGCACAGATACGCAGTATTTT; CDR3aa: CASSLGRGSTDTQYF
j_gene: TRBJ2-7; v_gene: TRBV14; abundance: NA; d_gene: NA; CDR3nt: TGTGCCAGCAGCCCTAGGAGGGTTTACGAGCAGTACTTC; CDR3aa: CASSPRRVYEQYF
j_gene: TRBJ2-5; v_gene: TRBV29-1; abundance: NA; d_gene: NA; CDR3nt: TGCAGCGCCCTTCAGGGTCTGGCGGAGACCCAGTACTTC; CDR3aa: CSALQGLAETQYF
j_gene: TRBJ2-3; v_gene: TRBV2; abundance: NA; d_gene: NA; CDR3nt: TGTGCCAGCACGGGCGTGGACAGACGCACAGATACGCAGTATTTT; CDR3aa: CASTGVDRRTDTQYF
j_gene: TRBJ2-1; v_gene: TRBV13; abundance: few; d_gene: TRBD2; CDR3nt: TGTGCCAGCAGCTATGGGAGCGGGAGGGCAAATGAGCAGTTCTTC; CDR3aa: CASSYGSGRANEQFF
j_gene: TRBJ1-4; v_gene: TRBV9; abundance: NA; d_gene: TRBD1; CDR3nt: TGTGCCAGCAGCGTACAAGGGACAGGGGATGAAAAACTGTTTTTT; CDR3aa: CASSVQGTGDEKLFF
j_gene: TRBJ1-1; v_gene: TRBV5-6; abundance: once; d_gene: NA; CDR3nt: TGTGCCAGCAGCTCCCCGATTGAAGCTTTCTTT; CDR3aa: CASSSPIEAFF
j_gene: TRBJ2-3; v_gene: TRBV4-3; abundance: NA; d_gene: NA; CDR3nt: TGCGCCAGCAGCCAAGGGTCCAGAAGCCGCACAGATACGCAGTATTTT; CDR3aa: CASSQGSRSRTDTQYF
j_gene: TRBJ2-3; v_gene: TRBV13; abundance: NA; d_gene: NA; CDR3nt: TGTGCCAGCAGCCCGGGGGCACCAGTTGATACGCAGTATTTT; CDR3aa: CASSPGAPVDTQYF
j_gene: TRBJ2-5; v_gene: TRBV2; abundance: NA; d_gene: TRBD2; CDR3nt: TGTGCCAGCAGTGAAAGGACTAGCGGGGGTCTCGGTAGGGGGGAGACCCAGTACTTC; CDR3aa: CASSERTSGGLGRGETQYF
j_gene: TRBJ2-7; v_gene: TRBV7-9; abundance: NA; d_gene: TRBD2; CDR3nt: TGTGCCAGCAGCTCCACACTAGCGGGAGTGCACGAGCAGTACTTC; CDR3aa: CASSSTLAGVHEQYF
j_gene: TRBJ1-4; v_gene: TRBV7-9; abundance: NA; d_gene: NA; CDR3nt: TGTGCCAGCAGCAACCGCAGGGGACGGGATGAAAAACTGTTTTTT; CDR3aa: CASSNRRGRDEKLFF
j_gene: TRBJ1-4; v_gene: TRBV4-1; abundance: NA; d_gene: NA; CDR3nt: TGCGCCAGCAGCCAAGATCCGCACACAATTAATGAAAAACTGTTTTTT; CDR3aa: CASSQDPHTINEKLFF
j_gene: TRBJ1-1; v_gene: TRBV4-1; abundance: NA; d_gene: NA; CDR3nt: TGCGCCAGCAGCCAAGATAGAAACAGGGAAACTGAAGCTTTCTTT; CDR3aa: CASSQDRNRETEAFF
j_gene: TRBJ2-2; v_gene: TRBV27; abundance: NA; d_gene: TRBD1; CDR3nt: TGTGCCAGCAGTTTTCCATCTACAGGGGACCGAGGGGACGGGGAGCTGTTTTTT; CDR3aa: CASSFPSTGDRGDGELFF
j_gene: TRBJ2-5; v_gene: TRBV5-1; abundance: once; d_gene: TRBD1; CDR3nt: TGCGCCAGCAGCGGGACAGGGGGGGCAGGAGAGACCCAGTACTTC; CDR3aa: CASSGTGGAGETQYF
j_gene: TRBJ2-1; v_gene: TRBV5-8; abundance: NA; d_gene: TRBD2; CDR3nt: TGTGCCAGCAGCATCGGGACTAGCCCCACAATTGAGCAGTTCTTC; CDR3aa: CASSIGTSPTIEQFF
j_gene: TRBJ2-7; v_gene: TRBV19; abundance: NA; d_gene: NA; CDR3nt: TGTGCCAGTAGTAATAAGGACACGATCCCCTGGGGGCAGTACTTC; CDR3aa: CASSNKDTIPWGQYF
j_gene: TRBJ2-5; v_gene: TRBV10-3; abundance: NA; d_gene: TRBD2; CDR3nt: TGTGCCAGCAGTTCTCCTAGCGGGAGGCAGACCCAGTACTTC; CDR3aa: CASSSPSGRQTQYF
j_gene: TRBJ1-1; v_gene: TRBV21-1; abundance: few; d_gene: NA; CDR3nt: TGTGCCAGCAGCAAAGCCGGCACTGAAGCTTTCTTT; CDR3aa: CASSKAGTEAFF
j_gene: TRBJ1-2; v_gene: TRBV6-5; abundance: NA; d_gene: NA; CDR3nt: TGTGCCAGCAGTTACTCTGGCAGTCTTGTTGAGGGCTACACCTTC; CDR3aa: CASSYSGSLVEGYTF
j_gene: TRBJ2-7; v_gene: TRBV29-1; abundance: NA; d_gene: TRBD2; CDR3nt: TGCAGCGTTGAAGGTCTAGCGGGATCCTACGAGCAGTACTTC; CDR3aa: CSVEGLAGSYEQYF
j_gene: TRBJ2-3; v_gene: TRBV7-9; abundance: NA; d_gene: TRBD2; CDR3nt: TGTGCCAGCAGCTTTGCGGCGGGAGAGCAGTATTTT; CDR3aa: CASSFAAGEQYF
j_gene: TRBJ1-6; v_gene: TRBV9; abundance: NA; d_gene: NA; CDR3nt: TGTGCCAGCAGCGGACAGAAGTCACCCCTCCACTTT; CDR3aa: CASSGQKSPLHF
j_gene: TRBJ2-1; v_gene: TRBV7-9; abundance: NA; d_gene: NA; CDR3nt: TGTGCCAGCAGCTGGAGCGAAAGCTCCTACAATGAGCAGTTCTTC; CDR3aa: CASSWSESSYNEQFF
j_gene: TRBJ1-1; v_gene: TRBV27; abundance: NA; d_gene: NA; CDR3nt: TGTGCCAGCAGTTTATCGGCCAGTCTGAACACTGAAGCTTTCTTT; CDR3aa: CASSLSASLNTEAFF
j_gene: TRBJ2-7; v_gene: TRBV2; abundance: NA; d_gene: NA; CDR3nt: TGTGCCGGCTTCCCGGGACTTCACTACGAGCAGTACTTC; CDR3aa: CAGFPGLHYEQYF
j_gene: TRBJ2-7; v_gene: TRBV11-2; abundance: NA; d_gene: TRBD1; CDR3nt: TGTGCCAGCAGCTTATCACAGGGGACCTACGAGCAGTACTTC; CDR3aa: CASSLSQGTYEQYF
j_gene: TRBJ1-2; v_gene: TRBV5-5; abundance: NA; d_gene: NA; CDR3nt: TGTGCCAGCAGCTTTCTCGGCAGGGAGGGTGGCTACACCTTC; CDR3aa: CASSFLGREGGYTF
j_gene: TRBJ2-2; v_gene: TRBV7-8; abundance: NA; d_gene: NA; CDR3nt: TGTGCCAGCAGCTCTCAGGGTACCGGGGAGCTGTTTTTT; CDR3aa: CASSSQGTGELFF
j_gene: TRBJ2-7; v_gene: TRBV5-6; abundance: once; d_gene: NA; CDR3nt: TGTGCCAGCAGCTTGGGTCTCGAGCAGTACTTC; CDR3aa: CASSLGLEQYF
j_gene: TRBJ2-1; v_gene: TRBV2; abundance: NA; d_gene: TRBD1; CDR3nt: TGTGCCAGCAACGTTGGACAGGTTGAGCAGTTCTTC; CDR3aa: CASNVGQVEQFF